This entry lists 3 T cell receptor beta chains sequenced from one sample in a study of T cell repertoires in cytomegalovirus infection. TCRdb recomputed calls from the reads with MiXCR, one row per CDR3 protein. The data contain around 320,000 distinct CDR3 sequences, 8% to 9.5% of them singletons. The sample comprised PBMCs. Receptor source: a human donor in good health (CMV status not recorded). Some clones in this sample may be carry-over from other donors' samples.

The chain uses TRBV15 and TRBJ2-1, with 10 bases lining up with TRBD1. Per germline, CDR1 LNHNV and CDR2 YYDKDF (reference sequence). This CDR3 contains 19 residues. The junction had 12 bases not matched to a gene; V was cut back by 0 bases and J by 4 bases. CDR3 sequence reads: CATSRDQGTGADLYNEQFF. The CDR3 region has the DNA TGTGCCACCAGCAGAGATCAAGGGACAGGGGCTGACCTGTACAATGAGCAGTTCTTC.

There are many counts of this clonotype. V is TRBV4-3 and J is TRBJ1-5; D unresolved. This CDR3 spans 15 amino acids. CDR1 is LGHNA, CDR2 YSLEER, per germline. Between the trimmed V and J ends, which lost 0 bases and 0 bases, there was a span of 6 bases. This chain's CDR3 is CASSQERLSNQPQHF. The CDR3 bases are TGCGCCAGCAGCCAAGAGAGACTTAGCAATCAGCCCCAGCATTTT.

This clonotype has a handful of counts. V usage is TRBV5-4 and J usage is TRBJ2-6; possibly TRBD1 for D (5 bases). This CDR3 is built from 16 residues. V was clipped by 0 bases and J by 0 bases, with 7 bases between them. The germline CDR1 and CDR2 sequences are SGHNT and YYREEE (reference sequence). CDR3 amino acids: CASSLDRSSGANVLTF. DNA for the CDR3: TGTGCCAGCAGCTTGGACAGGAGCTCTGGGGCCAACGTCCTGACTTTC.